This TCR beta chain was sequenced for a study of T-cell reconstitution after alpha-beta-depleted transplantation in children. Unique molecular identifiers were incorporated into the prepared TCRbeta library. TCRdb itself ran the PCR reads through MiXCR, one entry per CDR3 protein. The sample has some 500,000 distinct CDR3 sequences, approximately 20% seen once; the top ten hold 2.5% to 4%. The CDR3 runs to 15 residues. Germline lookup yields CDR1 WSHSY and CDR2 SAAADI. V lost 3 bases to trimming and J lost 5 bases; unmatched junction nucleotides: 4. Sequencing was performed on PBMCs from the stem cell graft donor, taken from the stem cell graft. This TCR came from a human donor who donated a stem cell graft to a child with acute lymphoblastic leukemia. The chain has TRBV10-2 and TRBJ2-1; 10 bases agree with TRBD2. CDR3 DNA sequence: TGCGCCAGCAGTGACAGGACTAGCGGAAACAATGAGCAGTTCTTC. Translation: CASSDRTSGNNEQFF.